This T cell receptor beta chain is from a study of shared clonotypes between healthy human individuals. Findings and caveats of the study: Genetic and exposure-history diversity was limited by the small donor number. Only blood was sampled; tissue repertoires likely differ.

Data came from immunoSEQ multiplex PCR; TCRdb stores just in-frame clones and leaves some out. The sample holds some 2,100,000 clones, approximately 94% seen once. Donors comprised healthy HIV-negative adults lacking recent acute infections or vaccinations. Splitting the CD4+ cells yielded a CD45RA+ naive subset and a CD45RA-negative memory subset. Trimming shortened V by 6 bases and J by 0 bases, and 12 bases separated the two germline ends. Germline V CDR1 and CDR2: MNHEY, SVGAGI. The CDR3 is 15 residues long. In the case of this clone: Its antigen is as yet unknown.

The TCR originated in a man younger than 30 in good health. Sequencing was done on a sample of naive CD4+ T cells sorted from blood. Subset in this sample: CD45RA+ positively selected. The chain employs TRBV6-5 and TRBJ1-3, with D tentatively TRBD1 (5 bases). The CDR3 loop reads CASREGTLSGNTIYF. In DNA form, the CDR3 reads TGTGCCAGCAGAGAGGGGACCCTCTCTGGAAACACCATATATTTT.